This T cell receptor beta chain was sequenced during a study of sequential checkpoint blockade in melanoma. Study at large: Patients were randomized 1:1 to nivolumab-then-ipilimumab or ipilimumab-then-nivolumab first-line.

Repertoires were generated with immunoSEQ multiplex PCR, while TCRdb's copy carries only in-frame clones and drops some. The sample shows 17,000 or so clones, about two thirds of them seen only once. The CDR3 runs 16 residues. Germline CDR1 reads SGDLS; CDR2 reads YYNGEE. Treatment denoted: randomized to nivolumab then ipilimumab (arm A) or the reverse (arm B). Patients had received no earlier DNA-damaging chemotherapy. PBMC sorting kept live CD3+CD8+ cells without CD19 or CD56. The source of this sequence is a human donor with melanoma. The sequenced sample was CD8+ T cells sorted from blood (inferred from file names), obtained from a patient given nivolumab and ipilimumab in sequence. This sequence joins TRBV9 and TRBJ2-5; 10 nucleotides agree with TRBD1. The DNA matches TRBJ2-7 better at its end, which makes the J call doubtful. The CDR3 is CASSPFDGTGAYEQYF. The CDR3 DNA is TGTGCCAGCAGTCCTTTTGACGGGACAGGGGCCTACGAGCAGTACTTC.